The subject of this entry is one TCR beta chain. Its antigen is as yet unknown. Here immunoSEQ multiplex PCR was the method, and the copy in TCRdb shows in-frame clones only, minus some. Of 35,000 to 45,000 clones in the sample, approximately 84% were seen once. PCR or immunohistochemistry showed mismatch repair deficiency in every enrolled patient. The TCR-sequenced patients were a few responders to pembrolizumab. V lost 8 bases and J lost 4; bases outside the gene matches: 12. Germline CDR1 is SNHLY and CDR2 is FYNNEI. This CDR3 is 15 amino acids long. The data derive from a study of PD-1 blockade in mismatch repair-deficient tumors. The wider study: Enrolled about 2013-2017, patients had progressing, pretreated mismatch repair-deficient cancers of 12 to 13 types. Regarding the study as a whole: Rapid post-treatment expansion, then contraction, generally preceding radiologic response, marked tumor-resident clones.

This TCR came from an adult with mismatch repair-deficient cancer. The sequencing used peripheral blood, collected about 76 weeks after starting pembrolizumab. This chain connects TRBV2 to TRBJ2-7; 9 bases agree with TRBD1. CDR3 DNA sequence: TGTGCCAGCTCCGAGCGCGGGACAGGGAGATACGAGCAGTACTTC. It encodes CASSERGTGRYEQYF.